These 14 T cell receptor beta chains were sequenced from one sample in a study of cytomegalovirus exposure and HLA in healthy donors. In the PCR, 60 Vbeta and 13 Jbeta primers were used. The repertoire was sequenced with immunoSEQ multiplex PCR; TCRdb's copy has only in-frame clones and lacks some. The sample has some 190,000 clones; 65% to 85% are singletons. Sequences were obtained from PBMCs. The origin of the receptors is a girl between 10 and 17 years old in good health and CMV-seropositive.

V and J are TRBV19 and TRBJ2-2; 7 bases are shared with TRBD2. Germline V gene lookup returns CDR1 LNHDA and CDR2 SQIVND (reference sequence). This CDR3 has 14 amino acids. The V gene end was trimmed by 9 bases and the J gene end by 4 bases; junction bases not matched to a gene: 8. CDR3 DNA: TGTGCCAGCCTTCGAGCGGGAAGCACCGGGGAGCTGTTTTTT. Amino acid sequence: CASLRAGSTGELFF. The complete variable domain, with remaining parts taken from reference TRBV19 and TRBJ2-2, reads DGGITQSPKYLFRKEGQNVTLSCEQNLNHDAMYWYRQDPGQGLRLIYYSQIVNDFQKGDIAEGYSVSREKKESFPLTVTSAQKNPTAFYLCASLRAGSTGELFFGEGSRLTVL.

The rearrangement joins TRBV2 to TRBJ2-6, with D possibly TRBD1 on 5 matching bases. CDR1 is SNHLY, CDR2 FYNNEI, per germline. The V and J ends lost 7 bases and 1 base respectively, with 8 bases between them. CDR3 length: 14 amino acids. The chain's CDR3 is CASKGRSGANVLTF. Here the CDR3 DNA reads TGTGCCAGCAAGGGGCGTTCTGGGGCCAACGTCCTGACTTTC.

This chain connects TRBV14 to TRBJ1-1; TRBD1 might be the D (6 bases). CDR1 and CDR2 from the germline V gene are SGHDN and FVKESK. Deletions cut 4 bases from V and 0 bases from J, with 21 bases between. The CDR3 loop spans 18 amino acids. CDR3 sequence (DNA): TGTGCCAGCAGCCCCTTCACAGGGAAGAGGGACATGAACACTGAAGCTTTCTTT. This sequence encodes CASSPFTGKRDMNTEAFF.

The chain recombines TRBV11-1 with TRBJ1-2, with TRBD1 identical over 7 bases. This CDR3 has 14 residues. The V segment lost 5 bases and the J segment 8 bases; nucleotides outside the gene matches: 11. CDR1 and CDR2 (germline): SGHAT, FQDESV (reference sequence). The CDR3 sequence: CASSLEVQGIGYTF. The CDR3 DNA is TGTGCCAGCAGCCTAGAGGTACAGGGGATAGGCTACACCTTC.

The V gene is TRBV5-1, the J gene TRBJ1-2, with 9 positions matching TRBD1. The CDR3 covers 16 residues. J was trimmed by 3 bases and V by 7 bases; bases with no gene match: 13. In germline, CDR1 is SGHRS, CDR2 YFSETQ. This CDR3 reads CASREGQGRGDYGYTF. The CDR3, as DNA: TGCGCCAGCCGTGAGGGACAGGGCCGAGGGGACTATGGCTACACCTTC.

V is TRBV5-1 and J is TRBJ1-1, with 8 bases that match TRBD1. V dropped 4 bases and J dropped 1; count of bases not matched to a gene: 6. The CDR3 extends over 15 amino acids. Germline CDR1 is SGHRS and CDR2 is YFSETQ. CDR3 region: CASSLLGQGNTEAFF. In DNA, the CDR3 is TGCGCCAGCAGCCTTCTTGGACAGGGGAACACTGAAGCTTTCTTT.

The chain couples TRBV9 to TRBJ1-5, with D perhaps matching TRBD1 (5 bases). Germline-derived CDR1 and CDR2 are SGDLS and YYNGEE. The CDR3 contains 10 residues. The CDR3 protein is CAGGDQPQHF. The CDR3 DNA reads TGTGCGGGAGGGGATCAGCCCCAGCATTTT.

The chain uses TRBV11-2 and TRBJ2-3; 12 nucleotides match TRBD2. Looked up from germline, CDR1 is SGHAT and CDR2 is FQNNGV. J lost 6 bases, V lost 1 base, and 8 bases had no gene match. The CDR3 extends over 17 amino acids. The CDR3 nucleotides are TGTGCCAGCAGCTTAGTCACACTAGCGGGAGGAGGGGATACGCAGTATTTT. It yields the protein CASSLVTLAGGGDTQYF.

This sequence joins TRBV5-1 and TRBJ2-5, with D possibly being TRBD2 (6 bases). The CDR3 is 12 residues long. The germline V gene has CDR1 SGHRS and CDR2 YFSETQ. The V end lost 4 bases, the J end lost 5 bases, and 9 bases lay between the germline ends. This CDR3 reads CASSRRAETQYF. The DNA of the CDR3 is TGCGCCAGCAGCCGGAGGGCTGAGACCCAGTACTTC.

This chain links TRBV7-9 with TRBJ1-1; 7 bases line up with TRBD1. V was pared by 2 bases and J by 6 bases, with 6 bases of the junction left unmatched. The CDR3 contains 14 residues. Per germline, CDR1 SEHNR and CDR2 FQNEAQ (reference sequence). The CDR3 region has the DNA TGTGCCAGCAGCTTATTACAGGGGATCGCTGAAGCTTTCTTT. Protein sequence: CASSLLQGIAEAFF.

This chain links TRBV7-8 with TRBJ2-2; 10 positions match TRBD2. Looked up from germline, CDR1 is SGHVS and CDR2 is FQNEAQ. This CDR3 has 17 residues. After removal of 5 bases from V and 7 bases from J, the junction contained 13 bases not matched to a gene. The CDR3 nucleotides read TGTGCCAGCAGCATGCTCGTTAGCGGGAGGTTCGGCGGGGAGCTGTTTTTT. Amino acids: CASSMLVSGRFGGELFF.

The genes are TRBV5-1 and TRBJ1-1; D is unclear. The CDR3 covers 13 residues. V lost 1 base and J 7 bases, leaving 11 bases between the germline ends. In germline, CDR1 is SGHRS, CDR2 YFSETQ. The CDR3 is CASSLMAGNEAFF. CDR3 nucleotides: TGCGCCAGCAGCTTGATGGCAGGAAATGAAGCTTTCTTT.

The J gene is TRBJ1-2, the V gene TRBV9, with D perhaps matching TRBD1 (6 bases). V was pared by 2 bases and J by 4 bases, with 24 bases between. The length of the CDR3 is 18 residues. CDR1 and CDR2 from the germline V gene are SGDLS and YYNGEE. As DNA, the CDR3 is TGTGCCAGCAGCGTTGGGACAAGGACAGCCCGCCTAGGCTATGGCTACACCTTC. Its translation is CASSVGTRTARLGYGYTF.

This chain's CDR3 is CASSLVSSGSNEQFF. Here the CDR3 DNA reads TGTGCCAGCAGCTTGGTGAGTAGCGGGAGCAATGAGCAGTTCTTC. This rearrangement joins TRBV7-9 to TRBJ2-1, with 9 bases aligning to TRBD2. Germline V lookup: CDR1 SEHNR, CDR2 FQNEAQ (reference sequence). The V gene end was trimmed by 3 bases and the J gene end by 6 bases; junction bases not matched to a gene: 6. There are 15 residues in the CDR3.